These 22 T cell receptor beta chains came from one sample sequenced in a study of CD8 T cells in Susac syndrome. After extraction with the RNeasy kit, roughly 0.45 to 1 ug of the RNA was reverse transcribed using random hexamers. MiXCR, run by TCRdb on the immunoSEQ multiplex PCR reads, gives a single entry per CDR3 protein. The sample holds roughly 200,000 distinct CDR3 sequences, around 90% seen once. Sequences were obtained from CD4+ T cells from PBMCs. The source is a human donor with Susac syndrome.

V usage is TRBV11-2 and J usage is TRBJ2-1; 11 bases map to TRBD2. Germline V gives CDR1 SGHAT, CDR2 FQNNGV. The CDR3 length is 16 residues. The ends lost 5 bases at V and 2 bases at J; junction bases unmatched: 5. CDR3 protein: CASSAIAGGPYNEQFF. CDR3 in DNA: TGTGCCAGCAGCGCTATAGCGGGAGGGCCCTACAATGAGCAGTTCTTC.

The V gene is TRBV2, the J gene TRBJ2-5; 9 nucleotides match TRBD2. Per germline, CDR1 SNHLY and CDR2 FYNNEI. V trimming: 7 bases; J trimming: 5 bases; junction bases outside the gene matches: 11. This CDR3 has 15 residues. The CDR3 sequence: CASNIRGSGRETQYF. CDR3 sequence (DNA): TGTGCCAGCAATATCCGGGGCAGCGGGAGGGAGACCCAGTACTTC.

The V gene is TRBV18, the J gene TRBJ1-1; D gene uncertain. CDR1 and CDR2 (germline): KGHSH, LQKENI. Deletions cut 1 base from V and 1 base from J, with 7 bases between. The CDR3 contains 14 residues. The CDR3 here is CASSPLSGNTEAFF. The CDR3 DNA follows: TGTGCCAGCTCACCACTTTCAGGGAACACTGAAGCTTTCTTT. Drawing the rest from reference TRBV18 and TRBJ1-1, the complete variable domain is NAGVMQNPRHLVRRRGQEARLRCSPMKGHSHVYWYRQLPEEGLKFMVYLQKENIIDESGMPKERFSAEFPKEGPSILRIQQVVRGDSAAYFCASSPLSGNTEAFFGQGTRLTVV.

The J gene is TRBJ2-5, the V gene TRBV3-1; the D call may be TRBD1 or TRBD2 (5 bases each). Germline CDR1 and CDR2: LGHDT and YNNKEL (reference sequence). The CDR3 is 14 amino acids. Between the trimmed V and J ends, which lost 3 bases and 2 bases, there was a span of 10 bases. The CDR3 region is CASSHWDEQETQYF. For the CDR3, the DNA is TGTGCCAGCAGCCACTGGGACGAGCAAGAGACCCAGTACTTC.

The V call is TRBV20-1, the J call TRBJ1-2; tentative D call: TRBD1 (5 bases). Trimming pared 3 bases from V and 8 bases from J, leaving 10 bases between. Germline CDR1 and CDR2: DFQATT and SNEGSKA (reference sequence). The CDR3 is 11 amino acids. This chain's CDR3 is CSASSGEGYTF. CDR3 coding DNA: TGCAGTGCTAGCTCGGGGGAGGGCTACACCTTC.

V gene TRBV12-3 or TRBV12-4 combines with J gene TRBJ2-5; 11 bases map to TRBD2. The V gene end was trimmed by 5 bases and the J gene end by 2 bases; junction bases not matched to a gene: 4. This CDR3 comprises 15 residues. CDR3 DNA sequence: TGTGCCAGCAGTCCGACTAGCGGGGAACAAGAGACCCAGTACTTC. This gives the protein CASSPTSGEQETQYF.

The chain uses TRBV27 and TRBJ2-7, with 8 bases lining up with TRBD1. Germline V gives CDR1 MNHEY, CDR2 SMNVEV (reference sequence). V lost 8 bases, J lost 6 bases, and 12 bases stayed unmatched. The CDR3 runs 14 residues. The chain's CDR3 is CASVGRTGTREQYF. The CDR3 nucleotides read TGTGCCAGCGTAGGTCGGACAGGGACTCGCGAGCAGTACTTC.

This chain uses TRBV20-1 with TRBJ2-5; 9 bases align to TRBD1. Per germline, CDR1 DFQATT and CDR2 SNEGSKA (reference sequence). This CDR3 has 15 amino acids. V gave up 5 bases and J gave up 1 base; unmatched junction bases: 8. In DNA form, the CDR3 reads TGCAGTGCTCAACAGGGGGCTAACCTCCAAGAGACCCAGTACTTC. Translating it yields CSAQQGANLQETQYF.

The rearrangement uses TRBV4-2 and TRBJ2-3; D is undetermined. This CDR3 has 15 residues. V was shortened by 4 bases and J by 2 bases, with 13 bases between the two germline ends. Germline loops: CDR1 LGHNA, CDR2 YNFKEQ. The CDR3 protein is CASSPRQLDTDTQYF. CDR3 DNA: TGTGCCAGCAGCCCACGGCAGCTCGACACAGATACGCAGTATTTT.

The chain joins TRBV20-1 to TRBJ2-1; the match to TRBD2 covers 8 bases. Germline V lookup: CDR1 DFQATT, CDR2 SNEGSKA (reference sequence). The CDR3 loop spans 14 amino acids. Germline trimming cut 4 bases from V and 7 bases from J; bases unmatched to any gene: 9. The CDR3 protein is CSAMTSAEFNEQFF. In nucleotides, the CDR3 is TGCAGTGCTATGACTAGCGCTGAGTTTAATGAGCAGTTCTTC.

The chain is built from TRBV9 and TRBJ2-5; the match to TRBD1 covers 8 bases. Germline trimming cut 4 bases from V and 2 bases from J; bases unmatched to any gene: 7. This CDR3 is 15 amino acids long. Germline V lookup: CDR1 SGDLS, CDR2 YYNGEE. In DNA form, the CDR3 reads TGTGCCAGCAGCCCTCGGACAGGGACACAAGAGACCCAGTACTTC. Amino acid sequence: CASSPRTGTQETQYF. Filled out from reference TRBV9 and TRBJ2-5, the complete variable domain reads DSGVTQTPKHLITATGQRVTLRCSPRSGDLSVYWYQQSLDQGLQFLIQYYNGEERAKGNILERFSAQQFPDLHSELNLSSLELGDSALYFCASSPRTGTQETQYFGPGTRLLVL.

The chain couples TRBV20-1 to TRBJ2-1, with unresolved D. The CDR3 length is 12 residues. CDR1 is DFQATT and CDR2 is SNEGSKA in the germline V gene (reference sequence). Deletions cut 3 bases from V and 4 bases from J, with 7 bases between. The CDR3 region has the DNA TGCAGTGCTAGGGCCCTGTACAATGAGCAGTTCTTC. It specifies CSARALYNEQFF.

The chain employs TRBV7-9 and TRBJ1-5, with D perhaps matching TRBD1 (5 bases). The V gene's germline CDR1 is SEHNR and CDR2 FQNEAQ (reference sequence). The CDR3 runs 13 residues. V lost 5 bases and J 2 bases, leaving 7 bases between the germline ends. Here the CDR3 DNA reads TGTGCCAGCAGCCAGACAGGCAATCAGCCCCAGCATTTT. It is translated as CASSQTGNQPQHF. Combining the CDR3 with reference TRBV7-9 and TRBJ1-5 gives the whole variable domain DTGVSQNPRHKITKRGQNVTFRCDPISEHNRLYWYRQTLGQGPEFLTYFQNEAQLEKSRLLSDRFSAERPKGSFSTLEIQRTEQGDSAMYLCASSQTGNQPQHFGDGTRLSIL.

V is TRBV3-1 and J is TRBJ2-1; TRBD2 matches at 7 bases. V lost 4 bases and J lost 7; bases outside the gene matches: 7. This CDR3 has 14 amino acids. Looked up from germline, CDR1 is LGHDT and CDR2 is YNNKEL (reference sequence). CDR3 in DNA: TGTGCCAGCAGCCCGGGAGGAGGTGTGAATGAGCAGTTCTTC. Protein sequence: CASSPGGGVNEQFF.

The chain carries TRBV2 and TRBJ1-1; TRBD1 agrees at 12 bases. The CDR3 covers 15 residues. With V trimmed by 6 bases and J by 7 bases, 9 bases remained unmatched. Per the germline V gene, CDR1 is SNHLY and CDR2 is FYNNEI. CDR3 loop: CASRGQGASQHEAFF. DNA for the CDR3: TGTGCCAGCAGGGGACAGGGGGCCAGCCAGCATGAAGCTTTCTTT.

This clonotype was seen once. The V and J genes are TRBV12-3 or TRBV12-4 and TRBJ1-4, with unresolved D. V gave up 3 bases and J gave up 10 bases, with 9 bases separating them. The CDR3 consists of 12 residues. This CDR3 reads CASSFYTAKLFF. In DNA form, the CDR3 reads TGTGCCAGCAGTTTCTATACTGCAAAACTGTTTTTT.

The chain recombines TRBV5-6 with TRBJ1-1; D possibly corresponds to TRBD1 (5 bases). Between the trimmed V and J ends, which lost 4 bases and 3 bases, there was a span of 16 bases. CDR1 is SGHDT and CDR2 is YYEEEE in the germline V gene. The CDR3 spans 15 residues. The CDR3: CASSKIRGADTEAFF. DNA for the CDR3: TGTGCCAGCAGCAAGATTCGGGGCGCCGACACTGAAGCTTTCTTT.

This chain uses TRBV2 with TRBJ2-2; 9 bases line up with TRBD1. The V and J ends lost 6 bases and 5 bases, in that order; junction bases with no gene match: 7. Germline V gives CDR1 SNHLY, CDR2 FYNNEI. CDR3 length: 15 amino acids. CDR3 loop: CASRSGTGWTGELFF. CDR3 nucleotides: TGTGCCAGCAGATCCGGGACAGGGTGGACCGGGGAGCTGTTTTTT.

This chain's CDR3 is CASGSSGYGYTF. The CDR3 DNA is TGTGCCAGCGGGTCTTCTGGGTATGGCTACACCTTC. This sequence joins TRBV2 and TRBJ1-2; D gene unclear. Trimming took 8 bases from V and 5 from J, leaving 12 bases between them. The CDR3 loop spans 12 amino acids. Germline V gene data show CDR1 as SNHLY and CDR2 as FYNNEI.

The J gene is TRBJ1-1, the V gene TRBV6-6; 10 bases align to TRBD1. Germline CDR1 and CDR2: MNHNY and SVGAGI (reference sequence). The CDR3 runs to 16 residues. Trimming at V came to 2 bases and at J to 6 bases, leaving 9 bases not matched to a gene. As DNA, the CDR3 is TGTGCCAGCAGTTACATCCCGGGACAGGGGATGTCTGAAGCTTTCTTT. Protein product: CASSYIPGQGMSEAFF.

The rearrangement links TRBV28 to TRBJ2-7; D unresolved. The length of the CDR3 is 13 residues. With 5 bases removed from V and 12 bases from J, the gap between germline ends came to 20 bases. Germline V gene lookup returns CDR1 MDHEN and CDR2 SYDVKM. The CDR3 DNA reads TGTGCCAGCAGTATGAATGGACGGTCCCCTCCGTACTTC. Translation: CASSMNGRSPPYF.

V gene TRBV10-3 combines with J gene TRBJ1-6, with no clear D. The CDR3 has 13 residues. The V gene's germline CDR1 is ENHRY and CDR2 SYGVKD. V dropped 0 bases and J dropped 6 bases, with 3 bases sitting between them. As DNA, the CDR3 is TGTGCCATCAGTGAGTCCATTAATTCACCCCTCCACTTT. The encoded protein is CAISESINSPLHF.